Each of the 20 T cell receptor beta chains below was sequenced from the same sample in a study of blood T cell repertoires in COVID-19. The repertoire was sequenced with immunoSEQ multiplex PCR; TCRdb's copy has only in-frame clones and lacks some. The table lists some 90,000 clones, 89% of them singletons. What was sequenced was peripheral blood. The receptors come from a man aged 50-59 years with acute or convalescent COVID-19.

The CDR3, as DNA: TGTGCCAGCAGTCCACGACAGGCCAAGATACTCTACACCTTC. As protein: CASSPRQAKILYTF. The chain carries TRBV28 and TRBJ1-2; the D gene is possibly TRBD1 (6 bases). This CDR3 region has 14 residues. V lost 5 bases to trimming and J lost 10 bases, with 20 bases between them. Germline V gives CDR1 MDHEN, CDR2 SYDVKM.

Only one count was recorded for this clone. The J gene is TRBJ1-3, the V gene TRBV5-1; TRBD1 agrees at 9 bases. The CDR3 sequence is 18 residues long. V trimming: 0 bases; J trimming: 1 base; junction bases outside the gene matches: 8. The V gene's germline CDR1 is SGHRS and CDR2 YFSETQ. CDR3 DNA sequence: TGCGCCAGCAGCTTGGATATGGACAGGGGAGTTTCTGGAAACACCATATATTTT. It specifies CASSLDMDRGVSGNTIYF.

This chain uses TRBV7-9 with TRBJ1-4; a possible D gene is TRBD1 (5 bases). V lost 8 bases and J lost 8, with 21 bases in between. Germline assignment: CDR1 SEHNR and CDR2 FQNEAQ (reference sequence). CDR3 size: 15 residues. The CDR3 loop is CASYNIGGAGEKLFF. The DNA of the CDR3 is TGTGCCAGCTACAACATCGGAGGGGCGGGAGAAAAACTGTTTTTT.

The V call is TRBV19, the J call TRBJ1-2; D gene unclear. This CDR3 has 14 residues. Per germline, CDR1 LNHDA and CDR2 SQIVND (reference sequence). Between the trimmed V and J ends, which lost 8 bases and 5 bases, there was a span of 18 bases. DNA for the CDR3: TGTGCCAGTCATAACCTTCGCCCAGGTTATGGCTACACCTTC. This sequence encodes CASHNLRPGYGYTF.

The V and J genes are TRBV29-1 and TRBJ1-1, with 7 bases identical to TRBD1. The CDR3 is 14 amino acids. Germline lookup yields CDR1 SQVTM and CDR2 ANQGSEA. V shed 6 bases and J 4 bases; nucleotides not matched to a gene: 11. The CDR3 nucleotides are TGCAGCGTAACTCAGAACTCAGGGGGCACTGAAGCTTTCTTT. Protein: CSVTQNSGGTEAFF.

This clone was recorded once. V and J are TRBV19 and TRBJ2-7; 8 nucleotides line up with TRBD2. V was clipped by 9 bases and J by 2 bases; unmatched bases: 3. The CDR3 is 12 residues long. Germline V gives CDR1 LNHDA, CDR2 SQIVND (reference sequence). CDR3 bases: TGTGCCAGCACGGGGGGGCCCTACGAGCAGTACTTC. It encodes CASTGGPYEQYF.

This rearrangement joins TRBV15 to TRBJ2-1; possibly TRBD1 for D (6 bases). The germline V gene encodes CDR1 LNHNV and CDR2 YYDKDF (reference sequence). The V gene lost 3 bases and the J gene lost 10 bases, with 10 bases spanning the gap. The CDR3 contains 12 residues. DNA of the CDR3: TGTGCCACCAGCAGGCATGGGGGCGAGCAGTTCTTC. Amino acid sequence: CATSRHGGEQFF.

This rearrangement joins TRBV7-2 to TRBJ1-1; weak D call: TRBD1 (5 bases). V dropped 5 bases and J dropped 5 bases, with 15 bases sitting between them. Germline CDR1 and CDR2: SGHTA and FQGNSA. The CDR3 is made up of 14 amino acids. The CDR3 DNA is TGTGCCAGCAGCATAGAGGGGTCTGGGACTGAAGCTTTCTTT. Translation: CASSIEGSGTEAFF.

This rearrangement joins TRBV30 to TRBJ2-1; tentatively, D is TRBD2 (6 bases). The CDR3 covers 15 residues. V dropped 4 bases and J dropped 4 bases, with 17 bases sitting between them. Germline CDR1 and CDR2: GTSNPN and SVGIG (reference sequence). This CDR3 reads CAWIPQGGGYNEQFF. The CDR3 nucleotides are TGTGCCTGGATCCCGCAGGGTGGGGGGTACAATGAGCAGTTCTTC.

The chain is built from TRBV19 and TRBJ2-7, with a possible D match to TRBD1 (5 bases). The ends were cut back, 4 bases at V and 3 bases at J, with 13 bases in the middle. Germline CDR1 reads LNHDA; CDR2 reads SQIVND (reference sequence). The CDR3 covers 14 residues. The CDR3 here is CASSTTDPIYEQYF. The CDR3 bases are TGTGCCAGTAGTACGACAGATCCCATCTACGAGCAGTACTTC. Full variable domain (rest looked up from reference TRBV19 and TRBJ2-7): DGGITQSPKYLFRKEGQNVTLSCEQNLNHDAMYWYRQDPGQGLRLIYYSQIVNDFQKGDIAEGYSVSREKKESFPLTVTSAQKNPTAFYLCASSTTDPIYEQYFGPGTRLTVT.

V usage is TRBV3-1 (or the pseudogene TRBV3-2) and J usage is TRBJ2-5; the match to TRBD2 covers 8 bases. The CDR3 contains 16 residues. Germline V lookup: CDR1 LGHDT, CDR2 YNNKEL (reference sequence). Losses at the gene ends were 3 bases for V and 7 bases for J; bases not matched to a gene: 13. This CDR3 is CASSHRRGGRGGTQYF. In DNA, the CDR3 is TGTGCCAGCAGCCACCGCCGGGGAGGCCGGGGGGGGACCCAGTACTTC.

V gene TRBV30 combines with J gene TRBJ1-4; maybe TRBD1 (6 bases). The CDR3 runs 15 residues. Looked up from germline, CDR1 is GTSNPN and CDR2 is SVGIG (reference sequence). V was pared by 4 bases and J by 1 base, with 13 bases between. The DNA for the CDR3 is TGTGCCTGGAACACGGGGGGCCTAACTAATGAAAAACTGTTTTTT. Protein product: CAWNTGGLTNEKLFF.

This sequence joins TRBV5-1 and TRBJ2-5; 9 bases are shared with TRBD2. Germline CDR1 SGHRS, CDR2 YFSETQ. Trimming took 3 bases from V and 7 from J; bases not matched to a gene: 16. The CDR3 extends over 17 amino acids. CDR3 residues: CASSSVTPGLAGGTQYF. Written as DNA, the CDR3 is TGCGCCAGCAGCTCTGTTACCCCGGGACTAGCCGGGGGGACCCAGTACTTC.

This sequence joins TRBV20-1 and TRBJ1-2, with D perhaps matching TRBD1 (6 bases). Germline V gene data show CDR1 as DFQATT and CDR2 as SNEGSKA (reference sequence). Deletions cut 3 bases from V and 8 bases from J, with 22 bases between. CDR3 length: 15 residues. The CDR3 reads CSASTGTLLLGGYTF. The CDR3 region has the DNA TGCAGTGCTAGTACCGGGACACTCCTCTTGGGGGGCTACACCTTC.

This clone was seen a single time. The chain couples TRBV27 to TRBJ1-3, with D unclear. Germline assignment: CDR1 MNHEY and CDR2 SMNVEV (reference sequence). V dropped 3 bases and J dropped 4 bases, with 13 bases sitting between them. CDR3 length: 15 residues. CDR3 loop: CASSFNIKMGNTIYF. In DNA, the CDR3 is TGTGCCAGCAGTTTTAACATCAAAATGGGAAACACCATATATTTT.

V gene TRBV19 combines with J gene TRBJ2-1; 9 nucleotides align to TRBD2. The V gene's germline CDR1 is LNHDA and CDR2 SQIVND (reference sequence). CDR3 length: 17 residues. The V gene end was trimmed by 0 bases and the J gene end by 4 bases; junction bases not matched to a gene: 7. The CDR3 bases are TGTGCCAGTAGTATAGATCTAGAAGCGGGGGGATACAATGAGCAGTTCTTC. Its protein is CASSIDLEAGGYNEQFF. Supplemented by reference TRBV19 and TRBJ2-1, the full variable domain reads DGGITQSPKYLFRKEGQNVTLSCEQNLNHDAMYWYRQDPGQGLRLIYYSQIVNDFQKGDIAEGYSVSREKKESFPLTVTSAQKNPTAFYLCASSIDLEAGGYNEQFFGPGTRLTVL.

The chain has TRBV5-1 and TRBJ1-3; 7 bases are shared with TRBD1. The germline gives CDR1 SGHRS, CDR2 YFSETQ. CDR3 size: 16 residues. The V segment lost 3 bases and the J segment 0 bases; nucleotides outside the gene matches: 6. CDR3 sequence reads: CASSWGQPGSGNTIYF. CDR3 coding DNA: TGCGCCAGCAGCTGGGGACAGCCAGGCTCTGGAAACACCATATATTTT.

A remark on this clone: Distinct nucleotide sequences in the sample also encode this CDR3. This rearrangement joins TRBV5-1 to TRBJ2-1, with D perhaps matching TRBD1 (7 bases). CDR3 length: 14 amino acids. Germline V gene sequence: CDR1 SGHRS, CDR2 YFSETQ. V dropped 0 bases and J dropped 8 bases, with 12 bases sitting between them. The CDR3 sequence: CASSLAGGKDEQFF. The CDR3 DNA sequence: TGCGCCAGCAGCTTGGCAGGGGGGAAGGATGAGCAGTTCTTC.

This clone was recorded a few times. The chain uses TRBV7-2 and TRBJ1-6; no clear D gene. CDR1 and CDR2 from the germline V gene are SGHTA and FQGNSA. This CDR3 has 17 residues. V gave up 5 bases and J gave up 0 bases, with 14 bases separating them. CDR3 in DNA: TGTGCCAGCAGCCCCCGGGAGGCGAGCTCCTATAATTCACCCCTCCACTTT. Its translation: CASSPREASSYNSPLHF.

This clone has only one observation. V gene TRBV2 combines with J gene TRBJ2-7; 15 bases fit TRBD2. This CDR3 has 18 residues. Germline V gene data show CDR1 as SNHLY and CDR2 as FYNNEI. V lost 6 bases, J lost 0 bases, and 9 bases stayed unmatched. The DNA of the CDR3 is TGTGCCAGCAGGACCGGGACTAGCGGGGGGTCAAGCTCCTACGAGCAGTACTTC. Translating it yields CASRTGTSGGSSSYEQYF.